Following are 14 T cell receptor beta chains from one sample sequenced in a study of beta chain features in type 1 diabetes. Their recognized antigens are unknown. Whole-study results and caveats: Shorter TCRB CDR3s, moderately but significantly so, were found in Type 1 diabetes patients in all four CD4+ subsets.

Of the isolated RNA, all was reverse transcribed, and so the sequenced material was expressed TCRB transcripts. Assay: immunoSEQ multiplex PCR; the TCRdb copy retains only in-frame clones and omits some. The table has approximately 250,000 clones, 24% seen once. Sequences were obtained from naive CD4+ T cells from blood. Receptors originate from a woman in her 30s with type 1 diabetes.

This chain joins TRBV4-2 and TRBJ2-3, with 8 nucleotides matching TRBD2. This CDR3 region has 17 residues. The germline CDR1 and CDR2 sequences are LGHNA and YNFKEQ. Unmatched junction bases numbered 9, after V lost 2 bases and J lost 2 bases. CDR3 sequence: CASSQSHQREITDTQYF. DNA of the CDR3: TGTGCCAGCAGCCAATCACATCAGCGGGAGATCACAGATACGCAGTATTTT.

The J gene is TRBJ2-5, the V gene TRBV5-1; D might be TRBD2 (7 bases). V shed 1 base and J shed 2 bases, with 18 bases lying between them. This CDR3 contains 17 residues. In germline, CDR1 is SGHRS, CDR2 YFSETQ. DNA for the CDR3: TGCGCCAGCAGCTTGAACAGCGCGGGGGCGCGTCAAGAGACCCAGTACTTC. Amino acid sequence: CASSLNSAGARQETQYF.

The chain links TRBV4-1 to TRBJ2-6; D uncertain. This CDR3 has 15 residues. V was trimmed by 3 bases and J by 2 bases, leaving 8 bases between them. The germline V gene has CDR1 MGHRA and CDR2 YSYEKL. Here the CDR3 reads CASSHPVTGANVLTF. The CDR3 bases are TGCGCCAGCAGCCACCCAGTGACTGGGGCCAACGTCCTGACTTTC.

V gene TRBV30 combines with J gene TRBJ2-5, with TRBD2 identical over 12 bases. The V gene end was trimmed by 3 bases and the J gene end by 4 bases; junction bases not matched to a gene: 0. The V gene's germline CDR1 is GTSNPN and CDR2 SVGIG (reference sequence). The length of the CDR3 is 13 residues. The CDR3 region is CAWRGLAGETQYF. DNA of the CDR3: TGTGCCTGGAGGGGACTAGCGGGAGAGACCCAGTACTTC.

The rearrangement joins TRBV4-2 to TRBJ2-5; 10 bases agree with TRBD2. J gave up 5 bases and V 4 bases, and 4 bases lay outside the gene matches. The CDR3 is 14 residues long. Germline V CDR1 and CDR2: LGHNA, YNFKEQ. The CDR3 DNA reads as TGTGCCAGCAGCCCCGGGACTAGCGACGAGACCCAGTACTTC. Amino acid sequence: CASSPGTSDETQYF.

This clone was found a few times. This chain uses TRBV30 with TRBJ1-2; D not certain. Trimming removed 5 bases from V and 2 bases from J, with 9 bases in between. Per germline, CDR1 GTSNPN and CDR2 SVGIG (reference sequence). The CDR3 extends over 12 amino acids. CDR3: CAWWTLNYGYTF. DNA of the CDR3: TGTGCCTGGTGGACTTTGAACTATGGCTACACCTTC.

The rearrangement links TRBV5-1 to TRBJ1-2, with D possibly matching TRBD1 (5 bases). CDR1 SGHRS and CDR2 YFSETQ come from the germline V gene. V lost 4 bases and J 3 bases, leaving 16 bases between the germline ends. This CDR3 has 15 amino acids. The CDR3 loop reads CASSPYESGYYGYTF. Here the CDR3 DNA reads TGCGCCAGCAGCCCATATGAATCAGGGTACTATGGCTACACCTTC.

The chain joins TRBV9 to TRBJ1-1; a possible D gene is TRBD1 (5 bases). V was cut by 3 bases and J by 0 bases, with 15 bases left in between. The CDR3 sequence is 16 residues long. Germline V CDR1 and CDR2: SGDLS, YYNGEE. The DNA for the CDR3 is TGTGCCAGCAGCGCCTGGACATCCGGCGTGAACACTGAAGCTTTCTTT. Protein: CASSAWTSGVNTEAFF. Together with reference TRBV9 and TRBJ1-1, the CDR3 gives the full variable domain: DSGVTQTPKHLITATGQRVTLRCSPRSGDLSVYWYQQSLDQGLQFLIQYYNGEERAKGNILERFSAQQFPDLHSELNLSSLELGDSALYFCASSAWTSGVNTEAFFGQGTRLTVV.

The V gene is TRBV7-9, the J gene TRBJ1-1; 8 nucleotides align to TRBD1. This CDR3 contains 17 residues. J was trimmed by 4 bases and V by 6 bases; bases with no gene match: 16. Germline V gene lookup returns CDR1 SEHNR and CDR2 FQNEAQ (reference sequence). In DNA, the CDR3 is TGTGCCAGCAGTCAACACCCAACCGAAACAGGGGGCACTGAAGCTTTCTTT. Translation gives CASSQHPTETGGTEAFF.

In its sample, this clone was seen a few times. The chain has TRBV29-1 and TRBJ2-2; D is possibly TRBD2 (7 bases). The length of the CDR3 is 16 residues. Between the trimmed V and J ends, which lost 3 bases and 4 bases, there was a span of 18 bases. Germline V gene lookup returns CDR1 SQVTM and CDR2 ANQGSEA. The CDR3 is CSVEGAARGGTGELFF. In nucleotides, the CDR3 is TGCAGCGTTGAGGGGGCGGCTAGGGGGGGCACCGGGGAGCTGTTTTTT.

This clone was seen a few times. V is TRBV29-1 and J is TRBJ1-1; no clear D. Germline loops: CDR1 SQVTM, CDR2 ANQGSEA. V was trimmed by 5 bases and J by 1 base, leaving 11 bases between them. The CDR3 has 13 amino acids. The CDR3 DNA follows: TGCAGCGTTCGCCCGACACCGAACACTGAAGCTTTCTTT. It codes for CSVRPTPNTEAFF.

V usage is TRBV6-5 and J usage is TRBJ2-5; tentatively, D is TRBD2 (6 bases). CDR3 size: 14 residues. Trimming pared 7 bases from V and 3 bases from J, leaving 15 bases between. Germline lookup yields CDR1 MNHEY and CDR2 SVGAGI. CDR3 DNA: TGTGCCAGCACCCCAACGGGGGAGGAAGAGACCCAGTACTTC. Its protein product is CASTPTGEEETQYF.

This clone was seen more than once but under ten times. The rearrangement uses TRBV30 and TRBJ1-1; D uncertain. V was clipped by 2 bases and J by 1 base, with 8 bases between them. The CDR3 is 13 residues long. CDR1 GTSNPN and CDR2 SVGIG come from the germline V gene (reference sequence). The chain's CDR3 is CAWSLAENTEAFF. DNA for the CDR3: TGTGCCTGGAGTTTGGCCGAGAACACTGAAGCTTTCTTT.

This clone came up a few times. The chain carries TRBV9 and TRBJ1-1; D may be TRBD1 (5 bases). The V end lost 3 bases, the J end lost 5 bases, and 8 bases lay between the germline ends. Per the germline V gene, CDR1 is SGDLS and CDR2 is YYNGEE. CDR3 length: 12 residues. The CDR3 DNA follows: TGTGCCAGCAGCGCCGGGGGGACTGAAGCTTTCTTT. Protein sequence: CASSAGGTEAFF.